This T cell receptor (beta chain) was obtained from a study of T cell changes during pregnancy in multiple sclerosis. The data were produced by immunoSEQ multiplex PCR, yet TCRdb's version contains in-frame clones alone and is incomplete. The table lists around 88,000 clones, approximately 90% of them singletons, with over 2% in the top ten. V was clipped by 0 bases and J by 2 bases, with 14 bases between them. Germline V lookup: CDR1 SGHKS, CDR2 YYEKEE (reference sequence). The CDR3 runs to 16 residues. The chain couples TRBV5-5 to TRBJ1-2; D perhaps matches TRBD1 (5 bases). This material consisted of peripheral blood, taken in the first trimester of pregnancy. This TCR derives from a female donor with multiple sclerosis, enrolled in a pregnancy study. CDR3 coding DNA: TGTGCCAGCAGCTTGGAGCCCAGGGCACAGAACTATGGCTACACCTTC. It yields the protein CASSLEPRAQNYGYTF.